The entry that follows covers one T cell receptor (beta chain) sequence. Its specificity is not known. Healthy individuals of Caucasian origin from Russia, aged 6 to 90, served as donors. The sample is drawn from a study of blood T cells in healthy people across ages. Across the whole study: Template-switching capture recovered about one barcoded beta molecule per two T cells. Broader study findings: It was found that TCR beta diversity correlated strongly with the percentage of naive T cells. Naive CD4+ cell counts and diversity both ran higher in long-lived than in aged donors.

The CDR3 contains 16 residues. V shed 2 bases, J shed 13 bases, and the junction held 16 bases outside the gene matches. CDR1 is SGHKS, CDR2 YYEKEE, per germline (reference sequence). Through a sample-barcoded 5' primer and a J-beta primer mix, a second PCR was run for roughly 6 to 11 cycles. TCRdb itself ran the 5' RACE reads through MiXCR, one entry per CDR3 protein. The sample shows around 900,000 distinct CDR3 sequences, about 53% of them seen only once. The clonotype was recovered from a woman aged 60 to 75 in good health. The chain links TRBV5-5 to TRBJ2-5; 11 bases fit TRBD2. The sequenced sample consisted of blood. The CDR3 region has the DNA TGTGCCAGCAGCTTTGGGCTAGCGGGAGGTGACAATGAGCGGTACTTC. Protein: CASSFGLAGGDNERYF.